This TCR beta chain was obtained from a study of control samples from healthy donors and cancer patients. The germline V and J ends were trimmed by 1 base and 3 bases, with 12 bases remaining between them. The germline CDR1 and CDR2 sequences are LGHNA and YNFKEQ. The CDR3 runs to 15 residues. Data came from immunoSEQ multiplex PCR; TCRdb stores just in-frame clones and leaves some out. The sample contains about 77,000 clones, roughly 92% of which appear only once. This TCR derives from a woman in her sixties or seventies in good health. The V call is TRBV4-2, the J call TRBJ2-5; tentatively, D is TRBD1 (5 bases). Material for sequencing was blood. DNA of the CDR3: TGTGCCAGCAGCCAAGGTGGACAATTGGAAGAGACCCAGTACTTC. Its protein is CASSQGGQLEETQYF.